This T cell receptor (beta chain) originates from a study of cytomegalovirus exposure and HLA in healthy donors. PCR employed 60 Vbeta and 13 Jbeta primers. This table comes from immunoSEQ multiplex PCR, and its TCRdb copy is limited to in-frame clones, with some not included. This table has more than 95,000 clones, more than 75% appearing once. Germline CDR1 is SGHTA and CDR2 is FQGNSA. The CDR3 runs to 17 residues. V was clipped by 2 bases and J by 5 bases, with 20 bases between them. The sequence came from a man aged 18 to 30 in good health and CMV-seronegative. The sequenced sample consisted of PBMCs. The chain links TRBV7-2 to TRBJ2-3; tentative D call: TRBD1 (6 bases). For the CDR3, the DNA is TGTGCCAGCAGCTTACTTGGCGTGGCCAGGGGAAAAGATACGCAGTATTTT. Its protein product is CASSLLGVARGKDTQYF. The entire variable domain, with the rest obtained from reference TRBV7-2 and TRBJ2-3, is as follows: GAGVSQSPSNKVTEKGKDVELRCDPISGHTALYWYRQSLGQGLEFLIYFQGNSAPDKSGLPSDRFSAERTGGSVSTLTIQRTQQEDSAVYLCASSLLGVARGKDTQYFGPGTRLTVL.